Listed below are T cell receptor beta chains from one sample, sequenced in a study of PD-L1 blockade in urothelial cancer. The assay was immunoSEQ multiplex PCR, and TCRdb's table has in-frame clones only and misses some. The sample has 55,000 to 70,000 clones, over 75% seen once. Sequencing used PBMCs, obtained around atezolizumab (anti-PD-L1) treatment. The receptors were gathered from a man between 65 and 80 years old with urothelial cancer. CDR3s include the opening cysteine and the closing phenylalanine or tryptophan. D genes are given only for firm matches. The size field is filled for only some rows; it gives once, few, many or a size class.

j_call v_call clone_size d_call cdr3_nt cdr3_aa
TRBJ1-1 TRBV18 NA TRBD1 TGTGCCAGCTCACCAGGCAGGGGGGCCGGCACTGAAGCTTTCTTT CASSPGRGAGTEAFF
TRBJ2-1 TRBV2 NA TRBD2 TGTGCCAGATCCTCGACTAGCGTGGGGGTCAATGAGCAGTTCTTC CARSSTSVGVNEQFF
TRBJ2-3 TRBV25-1 few TRBD1 TGTGCCAGCAGTGAAGTAGGACAGGGGGTCCGTGCAGATACGCAGTATTTT CASSEVGQGVRADTQYF
TRBJ1-2 TRBV5-6 NA TRBD1 TGTGCCAGCAGCCCGGGACAGGCCTATGGCTACACCTTC CASSPGQAYGYTF
TRBJ1-5 TRBV19 NA NA TGTGCCAGCCGCGGTTGGGGGGTCGGACAGCCCCAGCATTTT CASRGWGVGQPQHF
TRBJ2-2 TRBV5-1 few NA TGCGCCAGCAGCTTGGGTCATACTAACACCGGGGAGCTGTTTTTT CASSLGHTNTGELFF
TRBJ1-1 TRBV5-5 NA TRBD1 TGTGCCAGCAGCCAGCGTATATTCAATCGACAGGGGGCAGGAACTGAAGCTTTCTTT CASSQRIFNRQGAGTEAFF
TRBJ1-4 TRBV7-2 NA NA TGTGCCAGCAGCCCAGGGCCGACTAATGAAAAACTGTTTTTT CASSPGPTNEKLFF
TRBJ1-3 TRBV30 NA NA TGTGCCTGGCGCCTCGAGAGGCGCGGAAACACCATATATTTT CAWRLERRGNTIYF
TRBJ2-1 TRBV7-2 NA NA TGTGCCAGCAGCTCACCAGCTGGAGTCGTCAACAATGAGCAGTTCTTC CASSSPAGVVNNEQFF
TRBJ1-1 TRBV19 NA TRBD1 TGTGCCAGTAGTATAAACAGGGGGCGCACTGAAGCTTTCTTT CASSINRGRTEAFF
TRBJ1-1 TRBV19 NA NA TGTGCCAGTAGTATAGAAGGCAGGGGGAACACTGAAGCTTTCTTT CASSIEGRGNTEAFF
TRBJ2-3 TRBV9 NA NA TGTGCCAGCAGCGTAGCCCCGGGGGATACGCAGTATTTT CASSVAPGDTQYF
TRBJ2-5 TRBV18 few NA TGTGCCAGCTCACCAGGGGGGGCTGTTCGCCAAGAGACCCAGTACTTC CASSPGGAVRQETQYF
TRBJ2-3 TRBV5-1 NA TRBD1 TGCGCCAGCAGCCAAGGGGACAGGGTGGCAGATACGCAGTATTTT CASSQGDRVADTQYF
TRBJ2-1 TRBV9 NA TRBD2 TGTGCCAGCAGCGTAGTTCCTAGCGGGAGCGGCGAGCAGTTCTTC CASSVVPSGSGEQFF
TRBJ2-1 TRBV28 NA NA TGTGCCAGCACCCTCTATGGGGAGCAAAATAATGAGCAGTTCTTC CASTLYGEQNNEQFF
TRBJ2-2 TRBV7-9 few TRBD2 TGTGCCAGCAGCTTAACGGCTAGCGGGTTCACCGGGGAGCTGTTTTTT CASSLTASGFTGELFF
TRBJ2-2 TRBV6-4 NA NA TGTGCCAGCAGGTCCCCCTACACCGGGGAGCTGTTTTTT CASRSPYTGELFF
TRBJ2-5 TRBV4-1 NA NA TGCGCCAGCAGCCAAGATTTGGGGGGGGCTTGGGCCCAGTACTTC CASSQDLGGAWAQYF
TRBJ1-3 TRBV5-1 few TRBD1 TGCGCCAGCAGCCTACAGGGGGAAGGAAACACCATATATTTT CASSLQGEGNTIYF
TRBJ1-1 TRBV19 few NA TGTGCCAGTAGGGCTAGAACCACAGGGAGCACTGAAGCTTTCTTT CASRARTTGSTEAFF
TRBJ2-1 TRBV5-4 NA TRBD1 TGTGCCAGCAGCTTGCCAGGGGGATACAATGAGCAGTTCTTC CASSLPGGYNEQFF
TRBJ2-7 TRBV21-1 NA NA TGTGCCAGCAGCAAAGTCGGGGGGCCCTCCTACGAGCAGTACTTC CASSKVGGPSYEQYF
TRBJ2-5 TRBV15 once TRBD2 TGTGCCACCAGCAAAACCAGCGGGAGGAGCCCCAGGGGGGAGACCCAGTACTTC CATSKTSGRSPRGETQYF
TRBJ2-1 TRBV5-1 once TRBD2 TGCGCCAGCAGCTTGGATTCGAGTAGCGGGTACAATGAGCAGTTCTTC CASSLDSSSGYNEQFF
TRBJ2-3 TRBV7-9 NA TRBD2 TGTGCCAGCAGCCCTCCGGGAGGAACAGATACGCAGTATTTT CASSPPGGTDTQYF
TRBJ2-1 TRBV5-6 NA NA TGTGCCAGCAGCTTGATCTCGTACAATGAGCAGTTCTTC CASSLISYNEQFF
TRBJ2-1 TRBV10-1 NA TRBD2 TGCGCCAGACTCGATTCGGAAGCGGGAGAGGTCTACAATGAGCAGTTCTTC CARLDSEAGEVYNEQFF
TRBJ2-1 TRBV6-1 once TRBD1 TGTGCCAGCACATCGACAGGGCTATACAATGAGCAGTTCTTC CASTSTGLYNEQFF
TRBJ2-1 TRBV19 NA TRBD1 TGTGCCAGTAGTACTGTACCGGGACAGGCCGGAGGAGAGCAGTTCTTC CASSTVPGQAGGEQFF
TRBJ1-2 TRBV5-1 NA TRBD1 TGCGCCAGCAGCTTTCCGGGACAGGGGGCGCAAGGCTACACCTTC CASSFPGQGAQGYTF
TRBJ1-1 TRBV7-3 NA NA TGTGCCAGCAGCTCAGGACCGGGGGGTGGGGATAACACTGAAGCTTTCTTT CASSSGPGGGDNTEAFF
TRBJ1-1 TRBV5-1 NA TRBD1 TGCGCCAGCAGCAGACTCCGGGACAGGGGCATCCTTTTTCCGTACACTGAAGCTTTCTTT CASSRLRDRGILFPYTEAFF
TRBJ2-7 TRBV5-1 NA TRBD2 TGCGCCAGCAGCTTGGGAGTGGCGGGCGGGAGCTCCTACGAGCAGTACTTC CASSLGVAGGSSYEQYF
TRBJ2-5 TRBV9 NA NA TGTGCCAGCAGCGCCTATGACAGCCAAGAGACCCAGTACTTC CASSAYDSQETQYF
TRBJ2-1 TRBV18 few NA TGTGCCAGCTCACCACCGACTTTGACCAAGCAGTTCTTC CASSPPTLTKQFF
TRBJ1-4 TRBV2 NA TRBD1 TGTGCCAGCAGGGGATACAGGGGGCGAGAATATGAAAAACTGTTTTTT CASRGYRGREYEKLFF
TRBJ2-7 TRBV7-6 NA TRBD2 TGTGCCAGCAGTGCTAGCGGGACCACCTACGAGCAGTACTTC CASSASGTTYEQYF
TRBJ2-3 TRBV19 NA NA TGTGCCAGTAGCCCCATCACTAGCCCCACAGATACGCAGTATTTT CASSPITSPTDTQYF
TRBJ2-7 TRBV2 NA TRBD1 TGTGCCAGCACGATTAGGGACAGAGCCTACGAGCAGTACTTC CASTIRDRAYEQYF
TRBJ1-1 TRBV19 NA TRBD1 TGTGCCAGTAGTAAGGGCAGGGGGCAAGGTGAAGCTTTCTTT CASSKGRGQGEAFF
TRBJ2-3 TRBV10-2 NA NA TGCGCCAGCAGTGAGCTCATAGTAGAACCCCCGTATTTT CASSELIVEPPYF
TRBJ1-5 TRBV29-1 NA NA TGCAGCGTGTTATTAGGGGATCAGCCCCAGCATTTT CSVLLGDQPQHF
TRBJ1-2 TRBV12-5 NA NA TGTGCTAGTGCTCGCGACTCGGCGGGCTACACCTTC CASARDSAGYTF
TRBJ2-4 TRBV9 NA NA TGTGCCAGCAGCGTAGGCCCCCGAGACATTCAGTACTTC CASSVGPRDIQYF